The 29 T cell receptor beta chains presented below share a single source sample, sequenced in a study of a mutant IDH1 vaccine in newly diagnosed glioma. The repertoire was sequenced with immunoSEQ multiplex PCR; TCRdb's copy has only in-frame clones and lacks some. The sample has tens of thousands of clones; 80% are singletons. These receptors lack a known antigen. Time point denoted: week 23, last vaccination. The vaccine gave 300 ug of a 20-mer mutant IDH1 peptide subcutaneously per dose. Sequences were derived from PBMCs, sampled from a glioma patient whose treatment included an IDH1 peptide vaccine. These receptors originate from a middle-aged man with glioma.

The rearrangement joins TRBV29-1 to TRBJ2-7; no definite D call. Trimming pared 4 bases from V and 6 bases from J, leaving 16 bases between. Germline lookup yields CDR1 SQVTM and CDR2 ANQGSEA. The CDR3 loop spans 13 amino acids. The CDR3 is CSVVRPGGREQYF. CDR3 in DNA: TGCAGCGTTGTTAGGCCCGGCGGACGCGAGCAGTACTTC.

V and J are TRBV5-4 and TRBJ2-2, with D hard to call. This CDR3 region has 16 residues. CDR1 is SGHNT, CDR2 YYREEE, per germline (reference sequence). The V and J ends lost 0 bases and 2 bases respectively, with 11 bases between them. The CDR3 coding sequence is TGTGCCAGCAGCTTGGCCCCCCTGGGAAACACCGGGGAGCTGTTTTTT. It translates to CASSLAPLGNTGELFF.

The chain recombines TRBV7-8 with TRBJ1-1, with D possibly matching TRBD1 (5 bases). The V and J ends lost 3 bases and 1 base respectively, with 6 bases between them. The V gene's germline CDR1 is SGHVS and CDR2 FQNEAQ. The length of the CDR3 is 13 residues. The CDR3 sequence: CASSFQGNTEAFF. Here the CDR3 DNA reads TGTGCCAGCAGCTTCCAGGGGAACACTGAAGCTTTCTTT.

This rearrangement joins TRBV14 to TRBJ1-3; D unresolved. This CDR3 is 12 amino acids long. Germline V gene sequence: CDR1 SGHDN, CDR2 FVKESK. The ends were cut back, 2 bases at V and 5 bases at J, with 4 bases in the middle. As DNA, the CDR3 is TGTGCCAGCAGCCAATTGCGAAACACCATATATTTT. Translated, it gives CASSQLRNTIYF.

This clone has only a few counts. The rearrangement uses TRBV18 and TRBJ1-6; TRBD1 agrees at 8 bases. J gave up 8 bases and V 4 bases, and 7 bases lay outside the gene matches. This CDR3 has 15 residues. Germline V gene sequence: CDR1 KGHSH, CDR2 LQKENI. This CDR3 reads CASSLFDRGDSPLHF. In DNA, the CDR3 is TGTGCCAGCTCACTTTTCGACAGGGGCGATTCACCCCTCCACTTT. The full variable domain, in which reference TRBV18 and TRBJ1-6 provide the parts outside the CDR3, is NAGVMQNPRHLVRRRGQEARLRCSPMKGHSHVYWYRQLPEEGLKFMVYLQKENIIDESGMPKERFSAEFPKEGPSILRIQQVVRGDSAAYFCASSLFDRGDSPLHFGNGTRLTVT.

The gene calls are TRBV15 and TRBJ1-3, with D hard to call. The germline CDR1 and CDR2 sequences are LNHNV and YYDKDF (reference sequence). There are 14 residues in the CDR3. Trimming removed 3 bases at V and 3 bases at J, with 9 bases between. The DNA for the CDR3 is TGTGCCACCAGCAGCTCCCGCAGTGGAAACACCATATATTTT. It specifies CATSSSRSGNTIYF.

This rearrangement joins TRBV10-3 to TRBJ2-3; maybe TRBD2 (6 bases). Germline V gene lookup returns CDR1 ENHRY and CDR2 SYGVKD. Trimming stripped 0 bases from V and 0 bases from J, with 10 bases between. The CDR3 has 16 amino acids. CDR3 bases: TGTGCCATCAGTGAGTCGCCTAGCGCCAGCACAGATACGCAGTATTTT. This gives the protein CAISESPSASTDTQYF.

The genes are TRBV5-6 and TRBJ2-1; D is perhaps TRBD1 (6 bases). Per germline, CDR1 SGHDT and CDR2 YYEEEE. The CDR3 runs to 14 residues. V was shortened by 0 bases and J by 9 bases, with 13 bases between the two germline ends. CDR3 in amino acids: CASSLARGWGEQFF. CDR3 coding DNA: TGTGCCAGCAGCTTGGCCAGGGGATGGGGTGAGCAGTTCTTC.

The genes are TRBV2 and TRBJ2-7; no firm D call. The germline V gene has CDR1 SNHLY and CDR2 FYNNEI. The CDR3 sequence is 15 residues long. Trimming pared 7 bases from V and 7 bases from J, leaving 23 bases between. CDR3: CASTLNGPRLGEQYF. Written as DNA, the CDR3 is TGTGCCAGCACTCTAAACGGGCCTCGGCTCGGGGAGCAGTACTTC. Full variable domain (missing parts from reference TRBV2 and TRBJ2-7): EPEVTQTPSHQVTQMGQEVILRCVPISNHLYFYWYRQILGQKVEFLVSFYNNEISEKSEIFDDQFSVERPDGSNFTLKIRSTKLEDSAMYFCASTLNGPRLGEQYFGPGTRLTVT.

In DNA, the CDR3 is TGTGCCAGCAGCTTGGGGCTAGCGGAACTCACAGATACGCAGTATTTT. Protein product: CASSLGLAELTDTQYF. J is TRBJ2-3 and V is TRBV5-6, with TRBD2 matching over 7 bases. The V gene's germline CDR1 is SGHDT and CDR2 YYEEEE. J gave up 2 bases and V 0 bases, and 6 bases lay outside the gene matches. The length of the CDR3 is 16 residues.

This chain uses TRBV7-9 with TRBJ2-2; the D gene is possibly TRBD2 (5 bases). Germline CDR1 SEHNR, CDR2 FQNEAQ (reference sequence). The CDR3 runs to 16 residues. V lost 1 base to trimming and J lost 1 base, with 10 bases between them. The DNA for the CDR3 is TGTGCCAGCAGCTTAGTTCCAGCGGTGAACACCGGGGAGCTGTTTTTT. Encoded protein: CASSLVPAVNTGELFF. The full variable domain, completed using reference TRBV7-9 and TRBJ2-2, is DTGVSQNPRHKITKRGQNVTFRCDPISEHNRLYWYRQTLGQGPEFLTYFQNEAQLEKSRLLSDRFSAERPKGSFSTLEIQRTEQGDSAMYLCASSLVPAVNTGELFFGEGSRLTVL.

The V call is TRBV2, the J call TRBJ2-2; either TRBD1 or TRBD2 may fit D (5 bases each). With 5 bases removed from V and 8 bases from J, the gap between germline ends came to 15 bases. The germline gives CDR1 SNHLY, CDR2 FYNNEI. CDR3 length: 14 amino acids. CDR3 protein: CASSPDSGTGELFF. The DNA for the CDR3 is TGTGCCAGCAGTCCAGACAGCGGCACAGGGGAGCTGTTTTTT.

This clone was recorded a few times. The chain couples TRBV29-1 to TRBJ2-2; no clear D. The CDR3 covers 11 residues. The V end lost 6 bases, the J end lost 3 bases, and 5 bases lay between the germline ends. CDR1 is SQVTM, CDR2 ANQGSEA, per germline. The chain's CDR3 is CSVLHTGELFF. CDR3 nucleotide sequence: TGCAGCGTCCTACACACCGGGGAGCTGTTTTTT.

The chain couples TRBV5-1 to TRBJ2-1; a possible D gene is TRBD2 (6 bases). The germline V and J ends were trimmed by 1 base and 5 bases, with 10 bases remaining between them. The germline V gene encodes CDR1 SGHRS and CDR2 YFSETQ. The CDR3 has 14 amino acids. The CDR3 nucleotides read TGCGCCAGCAGCTTGAGGGGAGGCAACAATGAGCAGTTCTTC. It codes for CASSLRGGNNEQFF.

The J gene is TRBJ1-2, the V gene TRBV5-1; 7 positions match TRBD1. Germline V CDR1 and CDR2: SGHRS, YFSETQ. The CDR3 is 14 residues long. V gave up 0 bases and J gave up 8 bases; unmatched junction bases: 7. The CDR3 spells CASSLGDSNGGYTF. The CDR3 DNA is TGCGCCAGCAGCTTGGGGGACAGCAACGGGGGCTACACCTTC.

The rearrangement joins TRBV4-1 to TRBJ1-3, with 9 bases lining up with TRBD1. With 0 bases clipped from V and 8 bases from J, the junction kept 8 bases outside the gene matches. The CDR3 runs 16 residues. Germline assignment: CDR1 MGHRA and CDR2 YSYEKL. The CDR3 DNA is TGCGCCAGCAGCCAAGACTTCGGGACAGGGTTAGACACCATATATTTT. This translates into CASSQDFGTGLDTIYF.

The V gene is TRBV4-2, the J gene TRBJ1-1; D remains unclear. The CDR3 extends over 16 amino acids. Germline V gene sequence: CDR1 LGHNA, CDR2 YNFKEQ. Deletions cut 0 bases from V and 5 bases from J, with 16 bases between. In DNA, the CDR3 is TGTGCCAGCAGCCAAGAAGTCCGGACGGTTGGGACTGAAGCTTTCTTT. Translated, it gives CASSQEVRTVGTEAFF.

CDR3 residues: CASSLMAENTEAFF. In DNA form, the CDR3 reads TGTGCCAGCAGCTTAATGGCAGAAAACACTGAAGCTTTCTTT. This rearrangement joins TRBV7-9 to TRBJ1-1; D is undetermined. CDR1 and CDR2 (germline): SEHNR, FQNEAQ (reference sequence). The V and J ends lost 2 bases and 2 bases respectively, with 9 bases between them. The CDR3 is 14 residues long.

This clone occurred once. The chain carries TRBV5-1 and TRBJ2-3; tentative D call: TRBD2 (5 bases). The CDR3 extends over 16 amino acids. Trimming stripped 2 bases from V and 2 bases from J, with 15 bases between. Germline V gene lookup returns CDR1 SGHRS and CDR2 YFSETQ. CDR3 nucleotides: TGCGCCAGCAGCTTAGGAGTGGACTTCTTCACAGATACGCAGTATTTT. It codes for CASSLGVDFFTDTQYF.

This chain links TRBV2 with TRBJ1-5; D is unresolved. The germline V and J ends were trimmed by 4 bases and 2 bases, with 6 bases remaining between them. The CDR3 has 13 residues. Looked up from germline, CDR1 is SNHLY and CDR2 is FYNNEI. CDR3: CASSGTGNQPQHF. The DNA for the CDR3 is TGTGCCAGCAGTGGGACGGGCAATCAGCCCCAGCATTTT.

The CDR3 here is CASSLAEGLSTDTQYF. The CDR3 coding sequence is TGTGCCAGCAGCTTAGCCGAAGGCCTTAGCACAGATACGCAGTATTTT. The J gene is TRBJ2-3, the V gene TRBV7-9; D not certain. V was shortened by 0 bases and J by 0 bases, with 10 bases between the two germline ends. CDR3 size: 16 residues. CDR1 and CDR2 (germline): SEHNR, FQNEAQ (reference sequence). The full variable domain, completed using reference TRBV7-9 and TRBJ2-3, is DTGVSQNPRHKITKRGQNVTFRCDPISEHNRLYWYRQTLGQGPEFLTYFQNEAQLEKSRLLSDRFSAERPKGSFSTLEIQRTEQGDSAMYLCASSLAEGLSTDTQYFGPGTRLTVL.

The chain uses TRBV7-9 and TRBJ1-5, with unresolved D. Trimming cost V 4 bases and J 4 bases, with 11 bases left between them. This CDR3 is built from 14 residues. Germline values: CDR1 SEHNR, CDR2 FQNEAQ (reference sequence). The CDR3 DNA reads as TGTGCCAGCAGCTCCGAAGGACGGAATCAGCCCCAGCATTTT. Amino acids: CASSSEGRNQPQHF.

CDR3 sequence: CASKLATPSYNEQFF. CDR3 DNA: TGCGCCAGCAAATTAGCTACCCCCTCCTACAATGAGCAGTTCTTC. The chain carries TRBV4-1 and TRBJ2-1; no firm D call. V was clipped by 7 bases and J by 0 bases, with 13 bases between them. The germline gives CDR1 MGHRA, CDR2 YSYEKL. This CDR3 spans 15 amino acids.

The rearrangement links TRBV30 to TRBJ2-5, with D hard to call. V was shortened by 6 bases and J by 5 bases, with 19 bases between the two germline ends. The CDR3 totals 14 residues. Germline V gene sequence: CDR1 GTSNPN, CDR2 SVGIG (reference sequence). The CDR3 DNA sequence: TGTGCCTGCACCGTCGCTCCTTCTGTCGAGACCCAGTACTTC. It translates to CACTVAPSVETQYF.

This rearrangement joins TRBV5-1 to TRBJ1-4; 8 bases are shared with TRBD1. After removal of 4 bases from V and 7 bases from J, the junction contained 15 bases not matched to a gene. The CDR3 is made up of 17 amino acids. From germline, CDR1 is SGHRS and CDR2 YFSETQ. The CDR3 coding sequence is TGCGCCAGCAGCCTCCCCGGGACAGGCAAAACGGGTGAAAAACTGTTTTTT. Residues: CASSLPGTGKTGEKLFF.

This chain connects TRBV2 to TRBJ2-7; D ambiguous. From germline, CDR1 is SNHLY and CDR2 FYNNEI. This CDR3 spans 15 amino acids. Trimming left V 7 bases short and J 2 bases short, with 18 bases between. The CDR3 sequence: CASKEDGPIAYEQYF. The CDR3 coding sequence is TGTGCCAGCAAAGAAGACGGCCCAATCGCCTACGAGCAGTACTTC.

The chain links TRBV4-2 to TRBJ1-6; D perhaps matches TRBD1 (5 bases). Germline lookup yields CDR1 LGHNA and CDR2 YNFKEQ. This CDR3 is 16 amino acids long. Deletions cut 1 base from V and 7 bases from J, with 14 bases between. The CDR3 sequence: CASSQVPPGRNSPLHF. The CDR3 DNA is TGTGCCAGCAGCCAAGTTCCGCCAGGGCGCAATTCACCCCTCCACTTT.

This clone was seen a single time. The chain recombines TRBV6-1 with TRBJ1-6; D is possibly TRBD1 (5 bases). The CDR3 totals 15 residues. V was pared by 1 base and J by 9 bases, with 13 bases between. Per the germline V gene, CDR1 is MNHNS and CDR2 is SASEGT. This CDR3 is CASSEGIGVASPLHF. DNA for the CDR3: TGTGCCAGCAGTGAAGGGATAGGGGTTGCTTCACCCCTCCACTTT.

The chain joins TRBV7-8 to TRBJ1-2; D may be TRBD1 (6 bases). V lost 1 base, J lost 8 bases, and 17 bases lay in between. The CDR3 sequence is 15 residues long. Germline lookup yields CDR1 SGHVS and CDR2 FQNEAQ. In nucleotides, the CDR3 is TGTGCCAGCAGCTTAGACAGGGCAGGCTCGAGGGGCTACACCTTC. The encoded protein is CASSLDRAGSRGYTF. Variable domain in full (rest from reference TRBV7-8 and TRBJ1-2): GAGVSQSPRYKVAKRGQDVALRCDPISGHVSLFWYQQALGQGPEFLTYFQNEAQLDKSGLPSDRFFAERPEGSVSTLKIQRTQQEDSAVYLCASSLDRAGSRGYTFGSGTRLTVV.